This T cell receptor (beta chain) was profiled in a study of blood T cell repertoires in COVID-19. Looking at the study overall: Acute-phase and convalescent COVID-19 samples originated in the United States, Italy and Spain. T cells, B-cell-depleted T cells, or PBMCs provided the cDNA or gDNA that served as material.

In the source study's methods: Reference gene primer amplification gave nucleated cell count estimates. Only in-frame clones appear in the TCRdb table, and some are missing; sequencing was by immunoSEQ multiplex PCR. The V and J calls and clone size were taken over from that table, and D and trimming were inferred from the DNA. The sample holds 200,000 to 250,000 clones, roughly 88% seen once. The CDR3 loop spans 15 amino acids. Trimming removed 4 bases from V and 1 base from J, with 11 bases in between. Germline lookup yields CDR1 KGHSH and CDR2 LQKENI. The chain links TRBV18 to TRBJ1-5, with D perhaps TRBD1 (5 bases). The sequence was collected from a young man who had recovered from COVID-19. Sequenced: peripheral blood. CDR3 sequence reads: CASSQAGRSNQPQHF. In nucleotides, the CDR3 is TGTGCCAGCTCACAAGCAGGGCGGAGCAATCAGCCCCAGCATTTT.